This TCR beta chain was retrieved from a study of blood T cell repertoires in COVID-19. Study in general: Both acute and convalescent COVID-19 samples were obtained from the United States, Italy and Spain. T cells, B-cell-depleted T cells, or PBMCs supplied cDNA or gDNA.

Authors' analysis steps: Quantification of nucleated cells was approximated via reference gene primer amplification. The protocol was immunoSEQ multiplex PCR, while the TCRdb copy is restricted to in-frame clones and leaves out a portion. The DNA gave D and trimming, while V, J and clone size come from that table. The table shows fewer than 250,000 clones, with roughly 86% occurring only once. Per germline, CDR1 MNHEY and CDR2 SVGAGI. The V gene lost 2 bases and the J gene lost 5 bases, with 18 bases spanning the gap. CDR3 size: 16 residues. The chain recombines TRBV6-5 with TRBJ2-5, with D possibly matching TRBD2 (6 bases). The specimen was peripheral blood. This TCR was sampled from a woman aged 45-60 years with active or convalescent COVID-19. Written as DNA, the CDR3 is TGTGCCAGCAGTTACCCCCCCACGGAGGGGTGGGAGACCCAGTACTTC. The encoded protein is CASSYPPTEGWETQYF.